The clone carrying this T cell receptor (beta chain) was seen many times. Its antigen is still unknown. This entry belongs to a study of tumor and adjacent non-tumor tissue in lung cancer. The template was RNA from unsorted bulk tissue. Distant lung tissue was collected more than 3 cm away from the tumor edge. A modified ARM-PCR protocol with three rounds of nested PCR amplified TCRbeta. TCRdb processed the multiplex PCR reads anew with MiXCR; each CDR3 protein has one entry. The sample carries about 110,000 distinct CDR3 sequences, about 61% recorded once. CDR3 length: 13 amino acids. Germline V gene lookup returns CDR1 MNHNS and CDR2 SASEGT. V lost 9 bases, J lost 2 bases, and 2 bases stayed unmatched. Study-wide results and limits: Significantly higher TCR diversity was found in tumor than normal lung.

The specimen was distant non-tumor lung tissue. The sequence was collected from a man between 60 and 75 years old with non-small cell lung cancer. V usage is TRBV6-1 and J usage is TRBJ2-2; 8 bases line up with TRBD2. The CDR3 nucleotides read TGTGCCAGTGTAGCGGGAAACACCGGGGAGCTGTTTTTT. Its protein is CASVAGNTGELFF.